This T cell receptor beta chain was captured by sequencing in a study of beta chain features in type 1 diabetes. Broader study findings: Moderate yet significant TCRB CDR3 shortening was seen in Type 1 diabetes patients in all four CD4+ subsets. In patients and controls equally, PCR might favor templates that are shorter. The study found that naive, central memory and Treg TCRB repertoires appeared more similar in patients than in healthy donors. Type 1 diabetes patients showed fewer insertions and more deletions at VDJ junctions.

As every portion of the isolated RNA was reverse transcribed, the sequencing read expressed TCRB transcripts. For naive, central memory and regulatory T cell samples, reads averaged around 3.8 million. The assay was immunoSEQ multiplex PCR, and TCRdb's table has in-frame clones only and misses some. The data hold roughly 160,000 clones, with approximately 7.8% observed a single time. Looked up from germline, CDR1 is SGDLS and CDR2 is YYNGEE. This CDR3 has 15 residues. V shed 0 bases and J shed 3 bases, with 12 bases lying between them. This clone was seen only a few times. The antigen remains unidentified.

V is TRBV9 and J is TRBJ1-2; a possible D gene is TRBD1 (6 bases). This clonotype was obtained from a woman between 35 and 50 years old with type 1 diabetes. Sequencing input: central memory CD4+ T cells from blood. The CDR3 nucleotides read TGTGCCAGCAGCGTAGGTTGGGGGCTGGACTATGGCTACACCTTC. Translating gives CASSVGWGLDYGYTF.